Presented here are 25 T cell receptor beta chains from one specimen sequenced in a study of T cell responses to AZD1222 COVID-19 vaccine. The repertoire was sequenced with immunoSEQ multiplex PCR; TCRdb's copy has only in-frame clones and lacks some. This sample has roughly 82,000 clones, with about 85% found just once. This material consisted of peripheral blood, taken on day 0 of AZD1222 vaccination. These receptors originate from an adult in good health.

This chain joins TRBV10-3 and TRBJ2-1; D may be TRBD2 (7 bases). CDR3 size: 13 residues. Looked up from germline, CDR1 is ENHRY and CDR2 is SYGVKD. Trimming removed 10 bases from V and 7 bases from J, with 17 bases in between. The CDR3 is CATAPGGRNEQFF. The CDR3 region has the DNA TGTGCCACGGCGCCGGGGGGCCGAAATGAGCAGTTCTTC.

The chain is built from TRBV10-3 and TRBJ2-1; D is unresolved. Germline V CDR1 and CDR2: ENHRY, SYGVKD. This CDR3 spans 11 amino acids. Trimming left V 1 base short and J 7 bases short, with 2 bases between. The CDR3 reads CAISEWNEQFF. The CDR3 region has the DNA TGTGCCATCAGTGAGTGGAATGAGCAGTTCTTC.

The V and J genes are TRBV28 and TRBJ1-5; D possibly corresponds to TRBD1 (5 bases). Germline V gene sequence: CDR1 MDHEN, CDR2 SYDVKM. The CDR3 is 17 amino acids. Trimming removed 5 bases at V and 2 bases at J, with 19 bases between. Written as DNA, the CDR3 is TGTGCCAGCAGTCCCCCTTGGGGGGGATCGGGCAATCAGCCCCAGCATTTT. This codes for CASSPPWGGSGNQPQHF. The full variable domain, with the rest looked up from reference TRBV28 and TRBJ1-5, is DVKVTQSSRYLVKRTGEKVFLECVQDMDHENMFWYRQDPGLGLRLIYFSYDVKMKEKGDIPEGYSVSREKKERFSLILESASTNQTSMYLCASSPPWGGSGNQPQHFGDGTRLSIL.

This chain uses TRBV28 with TRBJ2-7; D remains unclear. Germline assignment: CDR1 MDHEN and CDR2 SYDVKM. The ends were cut back, 3 bases at V and 3 bases at J, with 6 bases in the middle. CDR3 size: 12 residues. CDR3 in amino acids: CASSFDYYEQYF. The CDR3 DNA reads TGTGCCAGCAGTTTTGATTACTACGAGCAGTACTTC.

This sequence joins TRBV7-2 and TRBJ1-2; D ambiguous. The CDR3 contains 13 residues. CDR1 SGHTA and CDR2 FQGNSA come from the germline V gene. With 5 bases removed from V and 6 bases from J, the gap between germline ends came to 13 bases. The CDR3: CASSRRINNGYTF. As DNA, the CDR3 is TGTGCCAGCAGCCGCCGGATAAACAATGGCTACACCTTC.

The rearrangement links TRBV18 to TRBJ1-1; D not resolved. The CDR3 is made up of 17 amino acids. V shed 0 bases and J shed 5 bases, with 19 bases lying between them. Germline V gene lookup returns CDR1 KGHSH and CDR2 LQKENI. The DNA for the CDR3 is TGTGCCAGCTCACCACCCGGACTGGCAAGGGTATCAACTGAAGCTTTCTTT. Translated, it gives CASSPPGLARVSTEAFF.

This chain links TRBV11-3 with TRBJ1-6; D is undetermined. The CDR3 is 14 amino acids. V dropped 5 bases and J dropped 7 bases, with 12 bases sitting between them. Germline values: CDR1 SGHNT, CDR2 YENEEA. CDR3 DNA: TGTGCCAGCAGCGCCCAAGGCACGAATTCACCCCTCCACTTT. This codes for CASSAQGTNSPLHF.

The chain couples TRBV7-9 to TRBJ2-1; D is undetermined. The CDR3 has 12 residues. Deletions cut 5 bases from V and 0 bases from J, with 2 bases between. Per the germline V gene, CDR1 is SEHNR and CDR2 is FQNEAQ (reference sequence). Here the CDR3 reads CASSLSYNEQFF. The CDR3 nucleotides read TGTGCCAGCAGCCTCTCCTACAATGAGCAGTTCTTC.

This CDR3 reads CASSQTRGASPLHF. DNA of the CDR3: TGTGCCAGCAGCCAAACAAGAGGGGCCTCACCCCTCCACTTT. The chain employs TRBV3-1 (or the pseudogene TRBV3-2) and TRBJ1-6, with a weak D call TRBD1 (5 bases). The CDR3 has 14 residues. From germline, CDR1 is LGHDT and CDR2 YNNKEL (reference sequence). Between the trimmed V and J ends, which lost 2 bases and 10 bases, there was a span of 12 bases.

The chain joins TRBV7-6 to TRBJ2-1; 9 bases align to TRBD1. CDR1 SGHVS and CDR2 FNYEAQ come from the germline V gene. After removal of 3 bases from V and 4 bases from J, the junction contained 13 bases not matched to a gene. The CDR3 is 18 residues long. The DNA for the CDR3 is TGTGCCAGCAGCTTCCCCCTTAAACAGGGGGCGCCGTACAATGAGCAGTTCTTC. Its translation: CASSFPLKQGAPYNEQFF.

V gene TRBV7-6 combines with J gene TRBJ1-6; TRBD1 matches 8 bases. CDR1 is SGHVS, CDR2 FNYEAQ, per germline. The CDR3 is 19 amino acids. Trimming cost V 0 bases and J 10 bases; bases outside gene matches: 17. CDR3 sequence reads: CASSLAIPAKGTGTSPLHF. Here the CDR3 DNA reads TGTGCCAGCAGCTTAGCGATCCCCGCCAAGGGGACAGGCACCTCACCCCTCCACTTT. The entire variable domain, with the rest obtained from reference TRBV7-6 and TRBJ1-6, is as follows: GAGVSQSPRYKVTKRGQDVALRCDPISGHVSLYWYRQALGQGPEFLTYFNYEAQQDKSGLPNDRFSAERPEGSISTLTIQRTEQRDSAMYRCASSLAIPAKGTGTSPLHFGNGTRLTVT.

This clone was counted a few times. The V call is TRBV5-4, the J call TRBJ1-1, with TRBD1 as a possible D gene (6 bases). The ends were cut back, 4 bases at V and 4 bases at J, with 14 bases in the middle. CDR3 length equals 14 residues. The germline V gene encodes CDR1 SGHNT and CDR2 YYREEE (reference sequence). The DNA for the CDR3 is TGTGCCAGCAGCCCGGATCCACAGGGCACTGAAGCTTTCTTT. This sequence encodes CASSPDPQGTEAFF.

V is TRBV27 and J is TRBJ2-7, with D uncertain. Trimming took off 2 bases at V and 0 bases at J, with 5 bases between the two ends. The CDR3 sequence is 13 residues long. Looked up from germline, CDR1 is MNHEY and CDR2 is SMNVEV (reference sequence). The CDR3 spells CASSLTPSYEQYF. DNA for the CDR3: TGTGCCAGCAGTTTAACCCCCTCCTACGAGCAGTACTTC.

The chain is built from TRBV9 and TRBJ2-5; 14 bases agree with TRBD2. V shed 4 bases, J shed 2 bases, and the junction held 4 bases outside the gene matches. The CDR3 runs 16 residues. Germline V CDR1 and CDR2: SGDLS, YYNGEE. The CDR3 DNA is TGTGCCAGCAGCATTAGACTAGCGGGGGGGCAAGAGACCCAGTACTTC. It translates to CASSIRLAGGQETQYF.

V and J are TRBV4-1 and TRBJ2-5; 7 nucleotides line up with TRBD1. The V and J ends lost 2 bases and 2 bases, in that order; junction bases with no gene match: 5. Germline lookup yields CDR1 MGHRA and CDR2 YSYEKL. The CDR3 totals 15 residues. The CDR3 spells CASSQRPGQQETQYF. As DNA, the CDR3 is TGCGCCAGCAGCCAAAGGCCGGGACAGCAAGAGACCCAGTACTTC.

In its sample, this clone was seen a few times. CDR3 sequence reads: CASSLSWNTEAFF. CDR3 DNA: TGTGCCAGCAGTTTGTCATGGAACACTGAAGCTTTCTTT. This sequence joins TRBV12-3 or TRBV12-4 and TRBJ1-1; D uncertain. CDR3 length: 13 residues. The V gene lost 3 bases and the J gene lost 1 base, with 6 bases spanning the gap.

Note on this clone: An end of the junction does not agree with germline; a read error may underlie this. The chain couples TRBV7-7 to TRBJ2-7; no definite D call. The CDR3 length is 14 residues. Germline V gene data show CDR1 as SSHAT and CDR2 as FNYEAQ (reference sequence). CDR3 sequence: CASSPDRNSYEQYF. In nucleotides, the CDR3 is TGTGCTAGCAGCCCTGACCGGAACTCCTACGAGCAGTACTTC.

The chain couples TRBV28 to TRBJ1-1; TRBD1 matches 8 bases. The CDR3 length is 15 residues. V shed 5 bases, J shed 5 bases, and the junction held 10 bases outside the gene matches. Germline V gives CDR1 MDHEN, CDR2 SYDVKM. This chain's CDR3 is CASSTSTGAWTEAFF. The CDR3 bases are TGTGCCAGCAGTACCTCGACAGGGGCCTGGACTGAAGCTTTCTTT.

In its sample, this clone was seen once. The chain couples TRBV7-2 to TRBJ1-2; D might be TRBD1 (6 bases). CDR1 is SGHTA and CDR2 is FQGNSA in the germline V gene. V lost 2 bases to trimming and J lost 4 bases, with 14 bases between them. CDR3 length: 15 residues. The CDR3: CASSLTGPATYGYTF. DNA for the CDR3: TGTGCCAGCAGCTTAACAGGGCCGGCGACCTATGGCTACACCTTC.

The V and J genes are TRBV5-1 and TRBJ1-5, with 10 positions matching TRBD1. This CDR3 region has 15 residues. CDR1 is SGHRS and CDR2 is YFSETQ in the germline V gene. V was pared by 4 bases and J by 6 bases, with 7 bases of the junction left unmatched. The CDR3 nucleotides read TGCGCCAGCAGCCCCCCGGACAGGGGGATTCAGCCCCAGCATTTT. It yields the protein CASSPPDRGIQPQHF.

The chain has TRBV19 and TRBJ1-6; D perhaps matches TRBD1 (6 bases). CDR3 length: 16 amino acids. V lost 5 bases and J lost 7, with 18 bases in between. CDR1 LNHDA and CDR2 SQIVND come from the germline V gene (reference sequence). CDR3 amino acids: CASSLRGFPSNSPLHF. CDR3 DNA sequence: TGTGCCAGTAGTCTGAGGGGGTTTCCTTCAAATTCACCCCTCCACTTT. The full variable domain, in which reference TRBV19 and TRBJ1-6 provide the parts outside the CDR3, is DGGITQSPKYLFRKEGQNVTLSCEQNLNHDAMYWYRQDPGQGLRLIYYSQIVNDFQKGDIAEGYSVSREKKESFPLTVTSAQKNPTAFYLCASSLRGFPSNSPLHFGNGTRLTVT.

As for this clone: Other DNA sequences of this sample code for an identical CDR3. The chain is built from TRBV7-9 and TRBJ1-5, with D maybe TRBD1 (6 bases). Between the trimmed V and J ends, which lost 3 bases and 6 bases, there was a span of 9 bases. Germline lookup yields CDR1 SEHNR and CDR2 FQNEAQ (reference sequence). The CDR3 runs 13 residues. CDR3 residues: CASSLGAGQPQHF. The CDR3 nucleotides are TGTGCCAGCAGCTTGGGGGCGGGTCAGCCCCAGCATTTT.

The chain combines TRBV5-4 with TRBJ2-1; 8 bases match TRBD2. The germline V gene encodes CDR1 SGHNT and CDR2 YYREEE (reference sequence). Trimming at V came to 1 base and at J to 4 bases, leaving 7 bases not matched to a gene. The CDR3 consists of 16 residues. CDR3 amino acids: CASSLFSGGRYNEQFF. The CDR3 bases are TGTGCCAGCAGCTTGTTCTCGGGGGGGAGGTACAATGAGCAGTTCTTC. Full variable domain (remainder filled in from reference TRBV5-4 and TRBJ2-1): ETGVTQSPTHLIKTRGQQVTLRCSSQSGHNTVSWYQQALGQGPQFIFQYYREEENGRGNFPPRFSGLQFPNYSSELNVNALELDDSALYLCASSLFSGGRYNEQFFGPGTRLTVL.

The rearrangement links TRBV9 to TRBJ1-2, with D uncertain. CDR3 size: 13 residues. CDR1 and CDR2 from the germline V gene are SGDLS and YYNGEE. Trimming removed 0 bases at V and 8 bases at J, with 11 bases between. The CDR3 protein is CASSVERERGYTF. CDR3 DNA sequence: TGTGCCAGCAGCGTAGAAAGGGAGCGGGGCTACACCTTC.

The V call is TRBV3-1 (or the pseudogene TRBV3-2), the J call TRBJ1-1; D uncertain. The CDR3 covers 13 residues. CDR1 is LGHDT and CDR2 is YNNKEL in the germline V gene (reference sequence). The V and J ends lost 4 bases and 3 bases respectively, with 9 bases between them. Here the CDR3 reads CASSRNRDTEAFF. For the CDR3, the DNA is TGTGCCAGCAGCCGGAATAGGGACACTGAAGCTTTCTTT.